This record concerns one TCR beta chain sequence. The antigen is not known. Several immunoSEQ plates held equal portions of the genomic DNA taken from each subset. The input for sorted-subset replicate PCRs was approximately 190 ng DNA, some 30,000 T cell genomes. Repertoires were generated with immunoSEQ multiplex PCR, while TCRdb's copy carries only in-frame clones and drops some. The table shows about 2 million clones, with roughly 94% occurring only once. CD45RO negativity and positive selection for CCR7 defined naive CD8 cells, a population that excluded terminally differentiated effector memory CD45RA+ cells. With 7 bases clipped from V and 4 bases from J, the junction kept 7 bases outside the gene matches. Germline CDR1 SNHLY, CDR2 FYNNEI. The CDR3 spans 14 residues. These data come from a study of shared clonotypes between healthy human individuals. Overall study findings and caveats: Naive subsets tended to show greater estimated richness than memory subsets.

This chain joins TRBV2 and TRBJ2-1; 7 bases map to TRBD2. The TCR originated in a man younger than 35 in good health. Sequencing was performed on naive CD8+ T cells sorted from blood. CDR3 bases: TGTGCCAGCAAAAAGGCGGGGGAGTACAATGAGCAGTTCTTC. Its translation: CASKKAGEYNEQFF.